One sample yielded the 13 T cell receptor beta chains listed below, sequenced in a study of early T cells in non-severe SARS-CoV-2 infection. A single record per CDR3 protein comes from TCRdb applying MiXCR to the 5' RACE reads. The table records some 67,000 distinct CDR3 sequences, approximately 9.1% of them present only once. This specimen consisted of whole blood, obtained at baseline. The receptors shown here come from an adult who was a healthcare worker with PCR-confirmed SARS-CoV-2 infection or an uninfected control (not recorded which).

This clonotype was recorded at least ten times. The gene calls are TRBV6-5 and TRBJ1-1; 8 bases line up with TRBD1. Germline-derived CDR1 and CDR2 are MNHEY and SVGAGI. The junction had 6 bases not matched to a gene; V was cut back by 2 bases and J by 1 base. The CDR3 sequence is 16 residues long. The CDR3 region has the DNA TGTGCCAGCAGTTACGGCAGGGGGCTAGGGAACACTGAAGCTTTCTTT. Residues: CASSYGRGLGNTEAFF.

The V and J genes are TRBV5-4 and TRBJ2-2, with unresolved D. CDR3 length: 15 amino acids. Trimming pared 2 bases from V and 4 bases from J, leaving 12 bases between. Looked up from germline, CDR1 is SGHNT and CDR2 is YYREEE (reference sequence). The DNA of the CDR3 is TGTGCCAGCAGCTTTGGCCGTACGAGCACCGGGGAGCTGTTTTTT. It codes for CASSFGRTSTGELFF.

This clonotype has a count of ten or more. The rearrangement joins TRBV11-1 to TRBJ2-7, with D hard to call. Trimming pared 0 bases from V and 5 bases from J, leaving 11 bases between. CDR1 is SGHAT, CDR2 FQDESV, per germline (reference sequence). The CDR3 extends over 14 amino acids. This chain's CDR3 is CASSLATGRDEQYF. DNA for the CDR3: TGTGCCAGCAGCTTAGCGACCGGCCGGGACGAGCAGTACTTC.

This clonotype has a handful of counts. The chain joins TRBV5-1 to TRBJ1-4; 9 bases line up with TRBD1. Germline-derived CDR1 and CDR2 are SGHRS and YFSETQ. V shed 0 bases, J shed 7 bases, and the junction held 7 bases outside the gene matches. This CDR3 is 16 amino acids long. The CDR3 DNA follows: TGCGCCAGCAGCTTGGGCGTACAGGGGGCCTTTGAAAAACTGTTTTTT. It is translated as CASSLGVQGAFEKLFF.

V is TRBV6-2 or TRBV6-3 and J is TRBJ2-5; 11 nucleotides align to TRBD2. J gave up 3 bases and V 0 bases, and 12 bases lay outside the gene matches. CDR3 length: 19 amino acids. Germline CDR1 and CDR2: MNHEY and SVGEGT. CDR3 amino acids: CASSYSLLAGGQSEETQYF. The CDR3 DNA follows: TGTGCCAGCAGTTACTCGCTTCTAGCGGGAGGTCAATCGGAAGAGACCCAGTACTTC.

The V and J genes are TRBV4-1 and TRBJ2-2; the D is unclear. From germline, CDR1 is MGHRA and CDR2 YSYEKL. V was pared by 1 base and J by 4 bases, with 13 bases between. This CDR3 spans 16 amino acids. CDR3 nucleotide sequence: TGCGCCAGCAGCCAAGGTCGTGCCGATGGCACCGGGGAGCTGTTTTTT. This gives the protein CASSQGRADGTGELFF.

This clonotype was recorded many times. V gene TRBV19 combines with J gene TRBJ1-2; TRBD1 matches at 8 bases. Germline V gene sequence: CDR1 LNHDA, CDR2 SQIVND (reference sequence). The length of the CDR3 is 14 residues. V lost 11 bases to trimming and J lost 4 bases; unmatched junction nucleotides: 12. DNA for the CDR3: TGTGCCGCATCGGTCAGGGGGCAGTTCTATGGCTACACCTTC. Protein sequence: CAASVRGQFYGYTF.

This chain uses TRBV18 with TRBJ2-1; D might be TRBD1 (7 bases). Looked up from germline, CDR1 is KGHSH and CDR2 is LQKENI. This CDR3 contains 14 residues. V was trimmed by 5 bases and J by 6 bases, leaving 14 bases between them. The CDR3 region is CASSVEGAPNEQFF. CDR3 nucleotides: TGTGCCAGCTCAGTGGAGGGGGCGCCCAATGAGCAGTTCTTC.

This clonotype came up many times. The V call is TRBV12-3 or TRBV12-4, the J call TRBJ2-2, with TRBD2 matching 13 bases. The J segment lost 4 bases and the V segment lost 6 bases, leaving 11 bases of the junction unmatched. The CDR3 has 18 amino acids. The CDR3 region is CASSRGTSGARSTGELFF. The DNA for the CDR3 is TGTGCCAGCAGCCGCGGGACTAGCGGGGCACGTAGCACCGGGGAGCTGTTTTTT.

This clonotype occurred many times. The chain employs TRBV5-1 and TRBJ2-3; a weak D match, TRBD2 (6 bases). Germline CDR1 is SGHRS and CDR2 is YFSETQ. V lost 4 bases, J lost 2 bases, and 11 bases lay in between. The CDR3 has 14 residues. This CDR3 is CASSRDWNTDTQYF. CDR3 DNA sequence: TGCGCCAGCAGCCGGGACTGGAACACAGATACGCAGTATTTT.

V and J are TRBV13 and TRBJ1-2, with 10 positions matching TRBD1. The trim removed 4 bases at V and 3 bases at J, leaving 5 bases unmatched. Germline-derived CDR1 and CDR2 are PRHDT and FYEKMQ (reference sequence). This CDR3 spans 15 amino acids. CDR3 in amino acids: CASSSTGTGDYGYTF. DNA for the CDR3: TGTGCCAGCAGCTCCACCGGGACAGGGGACTATGGCTACACCTTC.

The V gene is TRBV29-1, the J gene TRBJ2-1; a weak D match, TRBD1 (6 bases). The CDR3 is 12 amino acids. Trimming took off 4 bases at V and 9 bases at J, with 13 bases between the two ends. Germline V gene sequence: CDR1 SQVTM, CDR2 ANQGSEA. The CDR3 is CSVVVQGSEQFF. CDR3 in DNA: TGCAGCGTTGTAGTCCAGGGGAGTGAGCAGTTCTTC.

This clonotype was seen many times. This chain connects TRBV7-9 to TRBJ1-1; D remains unclear. The CDR3 is 14 amino acids. Trimming left V 3 bases short and J 5 bases short, with 13 bases between. Germline V gives CDR1 SEHNR, CDR2 FQNEAQ (reference sequence). Here the CDR3 reads CASSFEWGRTEAFF. The CDR3 DNA reads TGTGCCAGCAGCTTTGAGTGGGGTCGGACTGAAGCTTTCTTT.